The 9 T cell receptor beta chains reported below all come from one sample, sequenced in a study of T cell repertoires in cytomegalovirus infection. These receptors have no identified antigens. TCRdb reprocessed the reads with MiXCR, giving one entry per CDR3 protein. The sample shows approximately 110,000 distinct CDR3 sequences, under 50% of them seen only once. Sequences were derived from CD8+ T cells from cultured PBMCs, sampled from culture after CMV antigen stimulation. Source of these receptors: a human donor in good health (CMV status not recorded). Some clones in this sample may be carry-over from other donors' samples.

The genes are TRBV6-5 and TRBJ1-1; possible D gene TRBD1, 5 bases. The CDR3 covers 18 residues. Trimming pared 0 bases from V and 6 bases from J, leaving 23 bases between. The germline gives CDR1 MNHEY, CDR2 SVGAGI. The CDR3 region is CASSYSIMAGIEAAEAFF. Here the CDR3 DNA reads TGTGCCAGCAGTTACTCGATTATGGCAGGGATCGAAGCTGCTGAAGCTTTCTTT.

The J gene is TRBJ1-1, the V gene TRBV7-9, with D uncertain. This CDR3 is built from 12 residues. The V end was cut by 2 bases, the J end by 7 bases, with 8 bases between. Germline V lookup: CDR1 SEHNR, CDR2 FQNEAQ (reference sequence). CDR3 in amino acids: CASSLRADEAFF. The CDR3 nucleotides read TGTGCCAGCAGCTTACGGGCCGATGAAGCTTTCTTT.

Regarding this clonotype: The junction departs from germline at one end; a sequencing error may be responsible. The CDR3 DNA is TGCAGTGCTCGAGACGGGGCGGGGGGGCAGTACGAGACCCAGTACTTC. Amino acids: CSARDGAGGQYETQYF. This chain links TRBV20-1 with TRBJ2-5; the match to TRBD2 covers 9 bases. Per the germline V gene, CDR1 is DFQATT and CDR2 is SNEGSKA (reference sequence). There are 16 residues in the CDR3.

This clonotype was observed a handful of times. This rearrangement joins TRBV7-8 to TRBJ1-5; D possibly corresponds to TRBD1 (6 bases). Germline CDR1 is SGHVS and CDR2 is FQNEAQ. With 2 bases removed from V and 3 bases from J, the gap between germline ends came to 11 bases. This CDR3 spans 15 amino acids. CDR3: CASSLPGQPNQPQHF. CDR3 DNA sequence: TGTGCCAGCAGCTTACCAGGACAGCCCAATCAGCCCCAGCATTTT. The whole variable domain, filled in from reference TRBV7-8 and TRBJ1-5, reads GAGVSQSPRYKVAKRGQDVALRCDPISGHVSLFWYQQALGQGPEFLTYFQNEAQLDKSGLPSDRFFAERPEGSVSTLKIQRTQQEDSAVYLCASSLPGQPNQPQHFGDGTRLSIL.

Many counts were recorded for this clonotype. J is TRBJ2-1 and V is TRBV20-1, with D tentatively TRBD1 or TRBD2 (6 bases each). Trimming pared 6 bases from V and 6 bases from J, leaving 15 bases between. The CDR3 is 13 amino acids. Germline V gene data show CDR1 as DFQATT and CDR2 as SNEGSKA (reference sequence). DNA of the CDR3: TGCAGTGCCCTTGTGGGGGGCCGCAATGAGCAGTTCTTC. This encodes CSALVGGRNEQFF.

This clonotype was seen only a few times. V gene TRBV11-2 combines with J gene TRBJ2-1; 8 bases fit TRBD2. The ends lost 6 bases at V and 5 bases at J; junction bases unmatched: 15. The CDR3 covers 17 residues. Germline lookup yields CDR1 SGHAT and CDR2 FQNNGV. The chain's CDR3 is CASSRPGWAGGDNEQFF. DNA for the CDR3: TGTGCCAGCAGTCGCCCCGGGTGGGCGGGGGGAGACAATGAGCAGTTCTTC.

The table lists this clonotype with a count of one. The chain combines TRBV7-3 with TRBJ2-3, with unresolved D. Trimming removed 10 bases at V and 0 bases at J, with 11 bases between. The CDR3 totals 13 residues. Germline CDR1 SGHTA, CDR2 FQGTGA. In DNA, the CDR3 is TGTGCCACCTCAGGAACAAGCACAGATACGCAGTATTTT. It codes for CATSGTSTDTQYF. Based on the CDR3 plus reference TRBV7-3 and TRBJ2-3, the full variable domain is GAGVSQTPSNKVTEKGKYVELRCDPISGHTALYWYRQSLGQGPEFLIYFQGTGAADDSGLPNDRFFAVRPEGSVSTLKIQRTERGDSAVYLCATSGTSTDTQYFGPGTRLTVL.

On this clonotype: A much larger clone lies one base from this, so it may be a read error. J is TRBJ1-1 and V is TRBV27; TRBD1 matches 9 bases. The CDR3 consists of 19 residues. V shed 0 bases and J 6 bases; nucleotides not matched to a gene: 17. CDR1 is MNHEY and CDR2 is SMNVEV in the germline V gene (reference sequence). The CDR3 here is CASSLSHRGRTPLPAEAFF. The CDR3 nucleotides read TGTGCCAGCAGTTTATCGCACAGGGGGCGAACTCCTCTTCCCGCTGAAGCTTTCTTT.

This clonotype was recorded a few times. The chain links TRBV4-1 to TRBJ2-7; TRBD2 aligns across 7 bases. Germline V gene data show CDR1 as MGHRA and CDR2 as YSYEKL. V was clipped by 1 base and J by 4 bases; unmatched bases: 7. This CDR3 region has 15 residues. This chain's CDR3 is CASSQVNSGEYEQYF. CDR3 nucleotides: TGCGCCAGCAGCCAAGTTAACAGCGGGGAATACGAGCAGTACTTC.